The rows below give T cell receptor beta chains drawn from one sample of a study of beta chain features in type 1 diabetes. The data were produced by immunoSEQ multiplex PCR, yet TCRdb's version contains in-frame clones alone and is incomplete. The sample carries hundreds of thousands of clones, roughly a sixth recorded once. Material for sequencing was naive CD4+ T cells from blood. These receptors were collected from a man between 18 and 35 years old in good health. Both conserved end residues are part of each CDR3. The D gene is left open where the match is weak. Clone size is given for some rows only: seen once, a few or many times, or a class if the clone is expanded.

.,.,TRBJ1-2,TRBV7-9,TGTGCCAGCAGCTCTACACCAACCCTTAACTATGGCTACACCTTC,CASSSTPTLNYGYTF
TRBD1,few,TRBJ2-3,TRBV7-9,TGTGCCAGCAGCTTGGGACAGGGCAGCACAGATACGCAGTATTTT,CASSLGQGSTDTQYF
.,.,TRBJ1-2,TRBV29-1,TGCAGCGTTTTAATCTATGGCTACACCTTC,CSVLIYGYTF
TRBD2,few,TRBJ2-1,TRBV27,TGTGCCAGCAGCGGACTAGCGGGAGGGCCGTCAGACAATGAGCAGTTCTTC,CASSGLAGGPSDNEQFF
TRBD1,few,TRBJ2-1,TRBV5-1,TGCGCCAGCAGCCAAGGAGACAGGGCCCTCAATGAGCAGTTCTTC,CASSQGDRALNEQFF
TRBD2,few,TRBJ2-5,TRBV4-3,TGCGCCAGCAGCCAAGACATCACTAGCGGACAAGAGACCCAGTACTTC,CASSQDITSGQETQYF
.,few,TRBJ2-5,TRBV6-5,TGTGCCAGCAGTTACTCCAGAGAGACCCAGTACTTC,CASSYSRETQYF
TRBD2,.,TRBJ2-4,TRBV13,TGTGCCAGCAGCTCACCCGGACTAGCGGGGGGAGGTAGCATTCAGTACTTC,CASSSPGLAGGGSIQYF
TRBD1,.,TRBJ2-7,TRBV9,TGTGCCAGCAGCACTCAGACAGGGGGCCTCTACGAGCAGTACTTC,CASSTQTGGLYEQYF
TRBD2,few,TRBJ2-7,TRBV6-5,TGTGCCAGCAGTTACTCTGCCGGACTAGGAGTCTACGAGCAGTACTTC,CASSYSAGLGVYEQYF